The clone carrying this T cell receptor beta chain turned up a few times. This sample is part of a study of T-cell memory formation after mild COVID-19. Study-level background: TCR clusters showed largely donor specificity.

V was shortened by 1 base and J by 1 base, with 10 bases between the two germline ends. Looked up from germline, CDR1 is SGHTA and CDR2 is FQGNSA. The length of the CDR3 is 15 residues. In TCRdb, the 5' RACE reads were re-called with MiXCR into one record per CDR3 protein. The profile shows hundreds of thousands of distinct CDR3 sequences, roughly 17% of them singletons. The chain couples TRBV7-2 to TRBJ2-5; no firm D call. Sequencing input: PBMCs or a T cell subset sorted from them (not recorded which). The TCR originated in an adult woman who had mild COVID-19 (a few samples of this study predate the infection). Cell type and time point are not known. The DNA of the CDR3 is TGTGCCAGCAGCTTAGGCTCGGCAGCCCAAGAGACCCAGTACTTC. It yields the protein CASSLGSAAQETQYF.